This TCR beta chain was recovered during a study of shared clonotypes between healthy human individuals. Naive CD8 isolation took CD45RO-negative cells positively selected for CCR7 and excluded terminally differentiated effector memory CD45RA+ cells. Recent acute infections and vaccinations were absent in the healthy HIV-negative adult donors. The donor cohort consisted entirely of Caucasian adults residing in Nashville, Tennessee. The run depth of the assay was deep. Profiling relied on immunoSEQ multiplex PCR, and the TCRdb table lists in-frame clones only, not all of them. The table records approximately 810,000 clones, 80% to 95% of them present only once. This clone was recorded once. Germline values: CDR1 SGHNT, CDR2 YYREEE (reference sequence). This CDR3 has 17 amino acids. V dropped 4 bases and J dropped 0; count of bases not matched to a gene: 9.

This sequence originates from a man younger than 45 in good health. Sample: naive CD8+ T cells sorted from blood. The chain couples TRBV5-4 to TRBJ2-7, with TRBD2 matching over 11 bases. The CDR3 spells CASSHGGLAAISYEQYF. The CDR3 nucleotides are TGTGCCAGCAGCCACGGGGGACTAGCGGCCATCTCCTACGAGCAGTACTTC. Variable domain in full (rest from reference TRBV5-4 and TRBJ2-7): ETGVTQSPTHLIKTRGQQVTLRCSSQSGHNTVSWYQQALGQGPQFIFQYYREEENGRGNFPPRFSGLQFPNYSSELNVNALELDDSALYLCASSHGGLAAISYEQYFGPGTRLTVT.